Listed below are T cell receptor beta chains from one sample, sequenced in a study of PD-1 blockade in classical Hodgkin lymphoma. Profiled with immunoSEQ multiplex PCR; TCRdb holds only in-frame clones, not every one. The sample shows about 93,000 clones, roughly 80% of them seen only once. The sequences come from peripheral blood mononuclear cells (PBMCs), collected before the second cycle of nivolumab. The receptors were sampled from a human donor with classical Hodgkin lymphoma. Both conserved end residues are part of each CDR3. The order of the fields is CDR3 protein, CDR3 DNA, clone size, J gene, CDR3 length, V gene, D gene. A D gene is named only where the DNA matches it firmly. Not every row has a clone size; where given, it reads once, few, many or a size class.

cdr3_aa: CASSPTSGSEETQYF; cdr3_nt: TGTGCCAGCAGCCCGACTAGCGGGAGCGAAGAGACCCAGTACTTC; clone_size: .; j_call: TRBJ2-5; cdr3_length: 15; v_call: TRBV5-5; d_call: TRBD2
cdr3_aa: CASSLMELYDEQFF; cdr3_nt: TGTGCCAGCAGCTTAATGGAGCTATACGATGAGCAGTTCTTC; clone_size: .; j_call: TRBJ2-1; cdr3_length: 14; v_call: TRBV7-2; d_call: .
cdr3_aa: CASSPLVGTISGNTIYF; cdr3_nt: TGTGCCAGCAGCCCTCTCGTGGGGACAATATCTGGAAACACCATATATTTT; clone_size: .; j_call: TRBJ1-3; cdr3_length: 17; v_call: TRBV9; d_call: .
cdr3_aa: CASSTTVNQPQHF; cdr3_nt: TGCGCCAGCAGCACGACAGTTAATCAGCCCCAGCATTTT; clone_size: once; j_call: TRBJ1-5; cdr3_length: 13; v_call: TRBV10-2; d_call: .
cdr3_aa: CAISSAQGSYEQYF; cdr3_nt: TGTGCCATCAGTAGCGCACAGGGCTCCTACGAGCAGTACTTC; clone_size: .; j_call: TRBJ2-7; cdr3_length: 14; v_call: TRBV10-3; d_call: .
cdr3_aa: CASSLDAGGLWNEQYF; cdr3_nt: TGCGCCAGCAGCTTGGATGCAGGGGGGCTCTGGAACGAGCAGTACTTC; clone_size: .; j_call: TRBJ2-7; cdr3_length: 16; v_call: TRBV5-1; d_call: .
cdr3_aa: CASSVGSGSKYEQYF; cdr3_nt: TGTGCCAGCAGCGTAGGTAGCGGGAGTAAATACGAGCAGTACTTC; clone_size: .; j_call: TRBJ2-7; cdr3_length: 15; v_call: TRBV9; d_call: TRBD2
cdr3_aa: CASSIDGGYSEQYF; cdr3_nt: TGTGCCAGTAGTATAGACGGCGGGTATTCCGAGCAGTACTTC; clone_size: .; j_call: TRBJ2-7; cdr3_length: 14; v_call: TRBV19; d_call: .
cdr3_aa: CASSLGWGVGEQYF; cdr3_nt: TGTGCCAGCAGCTTAGGTTGGGGGGTTGGCGAGCAGTACTTC; clone_size: .; j_call: TRBJ2-7; cdr3_length: 14; v_call: TRBV7-9; d_call: .
cdr3_aa: CASSQSGRTGELFF; cdr3_nt: TGTGCCAGCAGCCAATCGGGACGGACCGGGGAGCTGTTTTTT; clone_size: many; j_call: TRBJ2-2; cdr3_length: 14; v_call: TRBV7-9; d_call: .
cdr3_aa: CASSPGTSGRAFNEQFF; cdr3_nt: TGCGCCAGCAGCCCTGGGACTAGCGGGAGGGCCTTCAATGAGCAGTTCTTC; clone_size: .; j_call: TRBJ2-1; cdr3_length: 17; v_call: TRBV5-1; d_call: TRBD2
cdr3_aa: CAISEGSYEQYF; cdr3_nt: TGTGCCATCAGTGAAGGTTCATACGAGCAGTACTTC; clone_size: .; j_call: TRBJ2-7; cdr3_length: 12; v_call: TRBV10-3; d_call: .
cdr3_aa: CASEPRGKNTEAFF; cdr3_nt: TGTGCCAGCGAGCCTCGGGGAAAGAACACTGAAGCTTTCTTT; clone_size: .; j_call: TRBJ1-1; cdr3_length: 14; v_call: TRBV18; d_call: .
cdr3_aa: CASSTGGISYEQYF; cdr3_nt: TGTGCCAGTAGTACCGGCGGGATCTCCTACGAGCAGTACTTC; clone_size: .; j_call: TRBJ2-7; cdr3_length: 14; v_call: TRBV19; d_call: .
cdr3_aa: CASSLVTSGSLYNEQFF; cdr3_nt: TGTGCCAGCAGTTTAGTGACTAGCGGAAGTCTCTACAATGAGCAGTTCTTC; clone_size: .; j_call: TRBJ2-1; cdr3_length: 17; v_call: TRBV27; d_call: TRBD2
cdr3_aa: CASIKDRGAPEAFF; cdr3_nt: TGTGCCAGCATAAAGGACAGGGGGGCCCCTGAAGCTTTCTTT; clone_size: few; j_call: TRBJ1-1; cdr3_length: 14; v_call: TRBV6-6; d_call: TRBD1
cdr3_aa: CASSPSSGRGYEQYF; cdr3_nt: TGTGCCAGCAGCCCTTCGAGCGGGAGAGGGTACGAGCAGTACTTC; clone_size: .; j_call: TRBJ2-7; cdr3_length: 15; v_call: TRBV11-2; d_call: TRBD2
cdr3_aa: CASSQGGASSYNEQFF; cdr3_nt: TGTGCCAGCAGCCAGGGGGGAGCTAGCTCCTACAATGAGCAGTTCTTC; clone_size: once; j_call: TRBJ2-1; cdr3_length: 16; v_call: TRBV11-3; d_call: .
cdr3_aa: CSAREGQGETQYF; cdr3_nt: TGCAGCGCCCGCGAGGGGCAGGGAGAGACCCAGTACTTC; clone_size: .; j_call: TRBJ2-5; cdr3_length: 13; v_call: TRBV29-1; d_call: .
cdr3_aa: CASRPGLATGELFF; cdr3_nt: TGTGCCAGCAGGCCCGGACTTGCCACCGGGGAGCTGTTTTTT; clone_size: few; j_call: TRBJ2-2; cdr3_length: 14; v_call: TRBV6-5; d_call: .
cdr3_aa: CASSLGLAGQETQYF; cdr3_nt: TGTGCCAGCAGCTTGGGACTAGCGGGGCAAGAGACCCAGTACTTC; clone_size: .; j_call: TRBJ2-5; cdr3_length: 15; v_call: TRBV5-6; d_call: TRBD2
cdr3_aa: CSVDAPGLAGNEQFF; cdr3_nt: TGCAGCGTTGATGCCCCGGGGCTAGCGGGCAATGAGCAGTTCTTC; clone_size: .; j_call: TRBJ2-1; cdr3_length: 15; v_call: TRBV29-1; d_call: TRBD2
cdr3_aa: CASSLGPGTGGYTF; cdr3_nt: TGTGCCAGCAGCTTAGGGCCCGGGACCGGAGGCTACACCTTC; clone_size: .; j_call: TRBJ1-2; cdr3_length: 14; v_call: TRBV7-2; d_call: .
cdr3_aa: CSVGDGLYEQYF; cdr3_nt: TGCAGCGTTGGTGACGGCCTCTACGAGCAGTACTTC; clone_size: once; j_call: TRBJ2-7; cdr3_length: 12; v_call: TRBV29-1; d_call: .
cdr3_aa: CASTWTGGYNEQFF; cdr3_nt: TGTGCCAGCACCTGGACAGGGGGCTACAATGAGCAGTTCTTC; clone_size: .; j_call: TRBJ2-1; cdr3_length: 14; v_call: TRBV7-8; d_call: TRBD1
cdr3_aa: CASSQDPPGIGQPQHF; cdr3_nt: TGCGCCAGCAGCCAAGATCCCCCCGGGATCGGTCAGCCCCAGCATTTT; clone_size: .; j_call: TRBJ1-5; cdr3_length: 16; v_call: TRBV4-3; d_call: .
cdr3_aa: CASSIMGRGSTDTQYF; cdr3_nt: TGTGCCAGTAGTATCATGGGCAGGGGGAGCACAGATACGCAGTATTTT; clone_size: .; j_call: TRBJ2-3; cdr3_length: 16; v_call: TRBV19; d_call: TRBD1
cdr3_aa: CASSQAGGMETQYF; cdr3_nt: TGTGCCAGCTCACAGGCGGGAGGAATGGAGACCCAGTACTTC; clone_size: once; j_call: TRBJ2-5; cdr3_length: 14; v_call: TRBV18; d_call: TRBD2